Shown below are 29 T cell receptor beta chains from a single sample sequenced in a study of identical twins. TCRdb called the 5' RACE reads again in MiXCR, with one record for every CDR3 protein. The sample includes roughly 480,000 distinct CDR3 sequences, 20% to 25% of them seen just once. The data were also submitted as part of a second study, on T cells expressing NK-cell markers.

Sequencing input: CD4+ T cells sorted from blood. The receptors were gathered from a woman aged 18-29 years in good health.

This chain connects TRBV3-1 to TRBJ2-7; possibly TRBD2 for D (6 bases). Germline CDR1 and CDR2: LGHDT and YNNKEL (reference sequence). V dropped 5 bases and J dropped 7 bases, with 15 bases sitting between them. The CDR3 covers 13 residues. The CDR3 protein is CASSSGPRGEQYF. In DNA form, the CDR3 reads TGTGCCAGCAGCTCCGGGCCACGGGGGGAGCAGTACTTC.

V usage is TRBV7-9 and J usage is TRBJ2-1, with TRBD1 identical over 10 bases. The CDR3 loop spans 15 amino acids. V shed 5 bases, J shed 6 bases, and the junction held 7 bases outside the gene matches. Germline V gene lookup returns CDR1 SEHNR and CDR2 FQNEAQ (reference sequence). In DNA form, the CDR3 reads TGTGCCAGCAGCCACGACAGGGGGCATGTCAATGAGCAGTTCTTC. This encodes CASSHDRGHVNEQFF.

A few counts support this clonotype. This chain uses TRBV5-1 with TRBJ1-6; D remains ambiguous. This CDR3 spans 15 amino acids. V was clipped by 0 bases and J by 8 bases, with 12 bases between them. Germline CDR1 reads SGHRS; CDR2 reads YFSETQ. CDR3 coding DNA: TGCGCCAGCAGCTTGGGGCGGGCTACATATTCACCCCTCCACTTT. It codes for CASSLGRATYSPLHF.

This clonotype was detected only a few times. The genes are TRBV12-3 or TRBV12-4 and TRBJ2-7; unclear D gene. With 6 bases removed from V and 3 bases from J, the gap between germline ends came to 9 bases. CDR3 length: 12 amino acids. The CDR3 DNA is TGTGCCAGCAGCGCTAGGGACTACGAGCAGTACTTC. It specifies CASSARDYEQYF.

The V gene is TRBV20-1, the J gene TRBJ2-1, with D hard to call. This CDR3 has 14 residues. With 7 bases removed from V and 0 bases from J, the gap between germline ends came to 13 bases. Germline loops: CDR1 DFQATT, CDR2 SNEGSKA (reference sequence). CDR3 sequence (DNA): TGCAGTGGTGCAAGGGCTAGCTCCTACAATGAGCAGTTCTTC. It specifies CSGARASSYNEQFF.

This chain connects TRBV9 to TRBJ1-2, with D perhaps matching TRBD1 (5 bases). Trimming took 3 bases from V and 7 from J, leaving 13 bases between them. This CDR3 contains 13 residues. Per germline, CDR1 SGDLS and CDR2 YYNGEE. The CDR3 bases are TGTGCCAGCAGCGGGGACCGGGAGGGTGGCTACACCTTC. This translates into CASSGDREGGYTF.

This rearrangement joins TRBV19 to TRBJ2-5, with 10 bases identical to TRBD1. V was pared by 5 bases and J by 5 bases, with 17 bases of the junction left unmatched. Per the germline V gene, CDR1 is LNHDA and CDR2 is SQIVND (reference sequence). The CDR3 totals 18 residues. The chain's CDR3 is CASSAFFGDRGRRETQYF. CDR3 bases: TGTGCCAGTAGTGCTTTTTTCGGTGACAGGGGGCGCCGGGAGACCCAGTACTTC.

The genes are TRBV5-1 and TRBJ2-3, with 7 bases identical to TRBD2. V trimming: 2 bases; J trimming: 1 base; junction bases outside the gene matches: 10. This CDR3 is 17 amino acids long. Germline CDR1 SGHRS, CDR2 YFSETQ. The CDR3 bases are TGCGCCAGCAGCTTACGGGGCGCGGGAGTGGGCACAGATACGCAGTATTTT. This translates into CASSLRGAGVGTDTQYF.

The rearrangement links TRBV7-9 to TRBJ1-4; D remains unclear. This CDR3 region has 12 residues. Germline lookup yields CDR1 SEHNR and CDR2 FQNEAQ (reference sequence). V dropped 3 bases and J dropped 7 bases, with 6 bases sitting between them. This CDR3 reads CASSFKGEKLFF. Here the CDR3 DNA reads TGTGCCAGCAGCTTTAAAGGTGAAAAACTGTTTTTT.

This clonotype turned up a few times. The chain uses TRBV5-1 and TRBJ2-1, with D possibly being TRBD2 (6 bases). The V end was cut by 0 bases, the J end by 7 bases, with 14 bases between. The CDR3 spans 15 residues. In germline, CDR1 is SGHRS, CDR2 YFSETQ. CDR3 in amino acids: CASSLVLATSNEQFF. The CDR3, as DNA: TGCGCCAGCAGCTTGGTACTAGCAACGTCAAATGAGCAGTTCTTC.

The J gene is TRBJ2-2, the V gene TRBV6-1; 8 bases are shared with TRBD2. The ends lost 10 bases at V and 9 bases at J; junction bases unmatched: 13. The germline V gene has CDR1 MNHNS and CDR2 SASEGT. This CDR3 is built from 14 residues. The CDR3, as DNA: TGTGCCACCAAAAACCCCAGCGGGAGTCGGGAGCTGTTTTTT. Translating gives CATKNPSGSRELFF.

The chain employs TRBV5-1 and TRBJ2-1, with D hard to call. Germline loops: CDR1 SGHRS, CDR2 YFSETQ. With 0 bases removed from V and 13 bases from J, the gap between germline ends came to 17 bases. CDR3 length: 14 amino acids. Written as DNA, the CDR3 is TGCGCCAGCAGCTTGGCCAGATCTGGATCCTCCCAGTTCTTC. The encoded protein is CASSLARSGSSQFF.

For the CDR3, the DNA is TGTGCCAGCAGTGTATTTGCCGGAACCAACGCATACGAGCAGTACTTC. It codes for CASSVFAGTNAYEQYF. The chain couples TRBV6-1 to TRBJ2-7, with unresolved D. V shed 4 bases and J shed 4 bases, with 20 bases lying between them. Per the germline V gene, CDR1 is MNHNS and CDR2 is SASEGT. This CDR3 is built from 16 residues.

This clonotype was recorded a few times. This rearrangement joins TRBV6-1 to TRBJ1-5; possibly TRBD1 for D (6 bases). Per the germline V gene, CDR1 is MNHNS and CDR2 is SASEGT. This CDR3 contains 16 residues. The ends were cut back, 6 bases at V and 6 bases at J, with 21 bases in the middle. The CDR3 reads CASSELGRGDGQPQHF. CDR3 nucleotide sequence: TGTGCCAGCAGCGAGCTGGGCAGGGGAGACGGTCAGCCCCAGCATTTT.

This clonotype was observed a few times. J is TRBJ1-2 and V is TRBV7-9, with TRBD1 identical over 11 bases. The V gene end was trimmed by 5 bases and the J gene end by 3 bases; junction bases not matched to a gene: 11. Germline V lookup: CDR1 SEHNR, CDR2 FQNEAQ (reference sequence). This CDR3 has 17 amino acids. CDR3 region: CASSRVGTGGLDYGYTF. CDR3 DNA: TGTGCCAGCAGCCGCGTAGGGACAGGGGGTTTGGACTATGGCTACACCTTC.

The chain joins TRBV19 to TRBJ1-4; the match to TRBD1 covers 9 bases. This CDR3 is built from 15 residues. V trimming: 6 bases; J trimming: 5 bases; junction bases outside the gene matches: 7. Germline CDR1 reads LNHDA; CDR2 reads SQIVND (reference sequence). CDR3 residues: CASSDTGTGNEKLFF. CDR3 bases: TGTGCCAGTAGCGATACCGGGACAGGGAATGAAAAACTGTTTTTT.

The V gene is TRBV6-5, the J gene TRBJ2-7; D ambiguous. V dropped 2 bases and J dropped 0 bases, with 11 bases sitting between them. This CDR3 spans 15 amino acids. Germline lookup yields CDR1 MNHEY and CDR2 SVGAGI. CDR3 sequence (DNA): TGTGCCAGCAGTTACCCCAGGTCCCGCTCCTACGAGCAGTACTTC. As protein: CASSYPRSRSYEQYF.

This clonotype was counted a few times. The chain links TRBV29-1 to TRBJ2-1; D gene unclear. The CDR3 consists of 13 residues. Trimming stripped 5 bases from V and 0 bases from J, with 8 bases between. Germline CDR1 and CDR2: SQVTM and ANQGSEA. The CDR3 region is CSVRNSSYNEQFF. DNA for the CDR3: TGCAGCGTTCGGAATTCCTCCTACAATGAGCAGTTCTTC.

CDR3: CASSSRTGNYGYTF. The CDR3 DNA reads TGTGCCAGCAGTTCCCGGACAGGGAACTATGGCTACACCTTC. V is TRBV11-2 and J is TRBJ1-2; 8 bases fit TRBD1. The V and J ends lost 6 bases and 2 bases, in that order; junction bases with no gene match: 5. This CDR3 region has 14 residues. Germline V gene data show CDR1 as SGHAT and CDR2 as FQNNGV. Using reference TRBV11-2 and TRBJ1-2 for the parts outside the CDR3, the full variable domain is EAGVAQSPRYKIIEKRQSVAFWCNPISGHATLYWYQQILGQGPKLLIQFQNNGVVDDSQLPKDRFSAERLKGVDSTLKIQPAKLEDSAVYLCASSSRTGNYGYTFGSGTRLTVV.

This clonotype showed up just a few times. The chain employs TRBV3-1 and TRBJ1-2, with D perhaps TRBD1 (6 bases). CDR3 length: 13 amino acids. V lost 0 bases and J lost 8, with 10 bases in between. Germline CDR1 reads LGHDT; CDR2 reads YNNKEL (reference sequence). The CDR3 sequence: CASSQDRGAGYTF. The DNA of the CDR3 is TGTGCCAGCAGCCAAGATCGGGGGGCCGGCTACACCTTC.

The V and J genes are TRBV12-3 or TRBV12-4 and TRBJ2-1; the match to TRBD2 covers 10 bases. The CDR3 totals 14 residues. V lost 8 bases, J lost 8 bases, and 9 bases stayed unmatched. CDR3 DNA: TGTGCCAGCCTGAAGCGGGAGGGCCCGTATGAGCAGTTCTTC. Translating it yields CASLKREGPYEQFF.

This chain connects TRBV7-6 to TRBJ2-7, with 8 bases that match TRBD1. Germline CDR1 SGHVS, CDR2 FNYEAQ. With 5 bases clipped from V and 3 bases from J, the junction kept 9 bases outside the gene matches. The CDR3 sequence is 15 residues long. CDR3 nucleotide sequence: TGTGCCAGCAGCCCGCGGACAGGGCCCCTCTACGAGCAGTACTTC. It specifies CASSPRTGPLYEQYF.

A few counts support this clonotype. J is TRBJ2-3 and V is TRBV5-1, with D unclear. Trimming removed 1 base from V and 3 bases from J, with 6 bases in between. Germline V gene lookup returns CDR1 SGHRS and CDR2 YFSETQ. The CDR3 consists of 13 residues. CDR3 sequence: CASSLRMTDTQYF. As DNA, the CDR3 is TGCGCCAGCAGCTTGCGAATGACAGATACGCAGTATTTT.

The V gene is TRBV2, the J gene TRBJ1-1; tentative D call: TRBD1 (6 bases). The CDR3 contains 13 residues. CDR1 is SNHLY, CDR2 FYNNEI, per germline. The CDR3 is CAKSEGGSTEAFF. DNA of the CDR3: TGTGCGAAGTCGGAGGGGGGAAGCACTGAAGCTTTCTTT.

A remark on this clonotype: One end of the junction is discordant with germline, which a read error may explain. This rearrangement joins TRBV6-2 or TRBV6-3 to TRBJ2-7; TRBD1 aligns across 7 bases. Germline CDR1 and CDR2: MNHEY and SVGEGT. The CDR3 runs 11 residues. The CDR3: CASGPRTGRSF. DNA of the CDR3: TGTGCCAGCGGCCCGAGGACAGGACGGAGCTTC.

The sample holds many counts of this clonotype. The chain has TRBV12-3 or TRBV12-4 and TRBJ2-2; D unclear. The CDR3 extends over 12 amino acids. The V end was cut by 4 bases, the J end by 3 bases, with 3 bases between. The CDR3 is CASSSDTGELFF. In DNA form, the CDR3 reads TGTGCCAGCAGTTCCGACACCGGGGAGCTGTTTTTT.

The chain links TRBV7-2 to TRBJ2-3; possibly TRBD2 for D (6 bases). The V gene's germline CDR1 is SGHTA and CDR2 FQGNSA. V was cut by 10 bases and J by 2 bases, with 16 bases left in between. The CDR3 runs to 14 residues. This CDR3 reads CATGGALLTDTQYF. CDR3 sequence (DNA): TGTGCCACTGGAGGGGCTCTACTCACAGATACGCAGTATTTT.

This clonotype was seen only a few times. Its ends do not fully match the called genes, so a read error is possible. The V and J genes are TRBV5-6 and TRBJ1-1; perhaps TRBD1 as D (6 bases). Germline loops: CDR1 SGHDT, CDR2 YYEEEE. The CDR3 is made up of 12 amino acids. The CDR3 nucleotides read TGTGCCAGCAGTTTGGTGACAGGTGAAGCTTTCTTT. Translated, it gives CASSLVTGEAFF.

This clonotype appeared a few times. The chain has TRBV9 and TRBJ2-7, with TRBD2 matching over 11 bases. This CDR3 region has 15 residues. Germline trimming cut 3 bases from V and 5 bases from J; bases unmatched to any gene: 7. Germline assignment: CDR1 SGDLS and CDR2 YYNGEE. In DNA, the CDR3 is TGTGCCAGCAGCGGGCAACTAGCGGGAGTACACGAGCAGTACTTC. Its protein product is CASSGQLAGVHEQYF.